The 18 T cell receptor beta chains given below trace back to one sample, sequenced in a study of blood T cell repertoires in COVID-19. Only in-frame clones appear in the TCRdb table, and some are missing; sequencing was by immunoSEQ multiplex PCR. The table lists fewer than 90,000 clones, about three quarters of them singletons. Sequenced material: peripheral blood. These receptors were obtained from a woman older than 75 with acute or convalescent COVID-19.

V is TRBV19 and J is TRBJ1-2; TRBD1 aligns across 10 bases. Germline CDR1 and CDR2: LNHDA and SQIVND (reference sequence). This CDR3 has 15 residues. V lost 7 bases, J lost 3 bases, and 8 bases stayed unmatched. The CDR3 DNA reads TGTGCCAGTACCCCTAGGACAGGGGGGGACTATGGCTACACCTTC. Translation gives CASTPRTGGDYGYTF.

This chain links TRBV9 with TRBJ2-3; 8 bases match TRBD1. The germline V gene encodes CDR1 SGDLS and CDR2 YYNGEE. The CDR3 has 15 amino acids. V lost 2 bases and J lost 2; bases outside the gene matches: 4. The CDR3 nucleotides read TGTGCCAGCAGCGTCCACAGGGGGAACACAGATACGCAGTATTTT. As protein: CASSVHRGNTDTQYF.

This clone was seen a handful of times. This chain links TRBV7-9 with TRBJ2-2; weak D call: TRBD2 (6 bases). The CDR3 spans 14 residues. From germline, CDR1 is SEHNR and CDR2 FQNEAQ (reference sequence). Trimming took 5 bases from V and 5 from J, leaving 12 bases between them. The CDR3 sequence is CASSRGEQTGELFF. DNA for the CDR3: TGTGCCAGCAGCCGCGGGGAGCAGACCGGGGAGCTGTTTTTT.

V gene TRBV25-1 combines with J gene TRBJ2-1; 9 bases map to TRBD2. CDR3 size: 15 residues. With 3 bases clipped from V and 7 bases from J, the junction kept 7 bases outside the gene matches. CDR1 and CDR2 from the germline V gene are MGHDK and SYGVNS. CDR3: CASSDPLAGRNEQFF. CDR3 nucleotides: TGTGCCAGCAGTGATCCCCTAGCGGGGAGGAATGAGCAGTTCTTC. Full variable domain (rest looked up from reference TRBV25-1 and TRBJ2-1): EADIYQTPRYLVIGTGKKITLECSQTMGHDKMYWYQQDPGMELHLIHYSYGVNSTEKGDLSSESTVSRIRTEHFPLTLESARPSHTSQYLCASSDPLAGRNEQFFGPGTRLTVL.

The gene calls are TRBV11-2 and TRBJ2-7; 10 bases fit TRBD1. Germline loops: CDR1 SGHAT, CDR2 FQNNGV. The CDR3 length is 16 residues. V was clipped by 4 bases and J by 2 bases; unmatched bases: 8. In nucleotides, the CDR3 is TGTGCCAGCAGCTCTAGTCGGACAGGGGGAGCCTACGAGCAGTACTTC. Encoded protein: CASSSSRTGGAYEQYF.

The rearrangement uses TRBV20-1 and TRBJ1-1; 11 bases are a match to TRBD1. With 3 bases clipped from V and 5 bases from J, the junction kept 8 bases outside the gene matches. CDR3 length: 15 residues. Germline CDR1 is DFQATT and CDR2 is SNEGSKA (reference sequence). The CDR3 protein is CSASPRGQGGTEAFF. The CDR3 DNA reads TGCAGTGCTAGTCCACGGGGACAGGGGGGTACTGAAGCTTTCTTT.

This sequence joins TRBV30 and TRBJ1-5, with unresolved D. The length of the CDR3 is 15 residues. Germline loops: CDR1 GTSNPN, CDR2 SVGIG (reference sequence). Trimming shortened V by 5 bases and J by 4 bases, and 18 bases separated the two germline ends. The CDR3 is CAWDHYAFGNQPQHF. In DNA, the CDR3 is TGTGCCTGGGATCACTATGCATTCGGGAATCAGCCCCAGCATTTT.

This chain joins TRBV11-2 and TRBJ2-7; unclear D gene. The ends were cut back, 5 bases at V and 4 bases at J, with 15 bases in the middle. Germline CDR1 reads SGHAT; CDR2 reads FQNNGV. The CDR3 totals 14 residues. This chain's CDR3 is CASSQPPVRYEQYF. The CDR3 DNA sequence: TGTGCCAGCAGCCAACCCCCGGTCCGATACGAGCAGTACTTC.

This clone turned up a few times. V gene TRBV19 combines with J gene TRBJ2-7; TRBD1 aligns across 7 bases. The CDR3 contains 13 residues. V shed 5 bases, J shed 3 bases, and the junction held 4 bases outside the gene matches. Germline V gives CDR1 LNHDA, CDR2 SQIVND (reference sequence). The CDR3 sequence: CASSPSGGYEQYF. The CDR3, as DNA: TGTGCCAGTAGTCCCTCAGGGGGCTACGAGCAGTACTTC.

CDR3 residues: CASSRGGDQPQHF. CDR3 nucleotides: TGTGCCAGCAGCAGAGGAGGGGATCAGCCCCAGCATTTT. The rearrangement joins TRBV5-6 to TRBJ1-5; TRBD1 is a possible D gene (5 bases). The length of the CDR3 is 13 residues. The V and J ends lost 4 bases and 5 bases respectively, with 10 bases between them. Looked up from germline, CDR1 is SGHDT and CDR2 is YYEEEE.

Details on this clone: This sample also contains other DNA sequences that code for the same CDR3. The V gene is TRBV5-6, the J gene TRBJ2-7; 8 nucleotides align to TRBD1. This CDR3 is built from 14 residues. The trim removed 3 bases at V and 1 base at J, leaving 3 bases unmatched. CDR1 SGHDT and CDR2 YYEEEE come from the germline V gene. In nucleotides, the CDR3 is TGTGCCAGCAGCTGGACAGGGCCATCCTACGAGCAGTACTTC. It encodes CASSWTGPSYEQYF.

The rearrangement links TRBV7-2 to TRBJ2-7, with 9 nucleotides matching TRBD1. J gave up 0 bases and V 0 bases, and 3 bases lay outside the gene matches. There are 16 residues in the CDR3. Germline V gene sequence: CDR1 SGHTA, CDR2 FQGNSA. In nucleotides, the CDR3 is TGTGCCAGCAGCTTAGCGGGGACAGGGAGCTCCTACGAGCAGTACTTC. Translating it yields CASSLAGTGSSYEQYF.

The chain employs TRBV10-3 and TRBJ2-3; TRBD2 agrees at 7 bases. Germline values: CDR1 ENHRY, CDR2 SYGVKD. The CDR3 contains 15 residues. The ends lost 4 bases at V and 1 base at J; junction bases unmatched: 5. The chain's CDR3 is CAISGGGGGTDTQYF. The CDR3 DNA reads TGTGCCATCAGTGGTGGCGGGGGAGGCACAGATACGCAGTATTTT.

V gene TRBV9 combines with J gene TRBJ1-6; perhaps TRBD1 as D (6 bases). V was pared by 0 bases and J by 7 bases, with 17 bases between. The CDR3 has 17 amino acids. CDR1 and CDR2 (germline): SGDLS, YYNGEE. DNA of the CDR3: TGTGCCAGCAGCGTAGAAAAAGACAGGACCCAAAATTCACCCCTCCACTTT. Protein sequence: CASSVEKDRTQNSPLHF. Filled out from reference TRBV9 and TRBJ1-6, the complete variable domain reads DSGVTQTPKHLITATGQRVTLRCSPRSGDLSVYWYQQSLDQGLQFLIQYYNGEERAKGNILERFSAQQFPDLHSELNLSSLELGDSALYFCASSVEKDRTQNSPLHFGNGTRLTVT.

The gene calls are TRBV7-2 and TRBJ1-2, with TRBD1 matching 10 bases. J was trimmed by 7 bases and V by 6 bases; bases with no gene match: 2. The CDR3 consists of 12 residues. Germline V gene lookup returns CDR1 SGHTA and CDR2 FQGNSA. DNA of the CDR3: TGTGCCAGCAGTGGACAGGGGGGTGGCTACACCTTC. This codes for CASSGQGGGYTF.

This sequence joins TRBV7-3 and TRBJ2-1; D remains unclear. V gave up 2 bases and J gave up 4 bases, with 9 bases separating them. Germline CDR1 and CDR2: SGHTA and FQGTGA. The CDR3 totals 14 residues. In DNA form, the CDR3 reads TGTGCCAGCAGCTTAGACGGGTTATACAATGAGCAGTTCTTC. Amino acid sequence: CASSLDGLYNEQFF.

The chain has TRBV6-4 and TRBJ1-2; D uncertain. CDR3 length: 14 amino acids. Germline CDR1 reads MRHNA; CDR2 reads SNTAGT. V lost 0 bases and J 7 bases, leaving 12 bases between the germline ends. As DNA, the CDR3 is TGTGCCAGCAGTGACTCGAAGAGTCCGGGTGGCTACACCTTC. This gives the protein CASSDSKSPGGYTF.

In DNA form, the CDR3 reads TGTGCCAGCAGCTTAGGACAGGGGCTCTCCTACGAGCAGTACTTC. It yields the protein CASSLGQGLSYEQYF. The gene calls are TRBV7-9 and TRBJ2-7; 8 bases are a match to TRBD1. Germline CDR1 reads SEHNR; CDR2 reads FQNEAQ (reference sequence). Losses at the gene ends were 1 base for V and 0 bases for J; bases not matched to a gene: 2. This CDR3 is 15 amino acids long.